What follows is one T cell receptor (beta chain) and its context. The antigen is not known. The source of the sample is a study of beta chain features in type 1 diabetes. The study, taken as a whole, reports: Moderately but significantly shorter TCRB CDR3s were found in Type 1 diabetes patients in all four CD4+ subsets. High-TCR-expressing cells could be over-represented by cDNA sequencing.

CD4+ naive, central memory, regulatory and stem cell-like memory subsets were isolated by sorting on CD45RO/CCR7/CD25/CD127/CD95/CD27. Every isolated RNA sample was fully reverse transcribed, so sequencing captured expressed TCRB transcripts. Average reads for naive, central memory and regulatory T cell samples were some 3.9 million. Only in-frame clones appear in the TCRdb table, and some are missing; sequencing was by immunoSEQ multiplex PCR. The sample holds roughly 730,000 clones, 13% seen once. The clonotype originates from a man between 18 and 35 years old with type 1 diabetes. Sequencing was performed on naive CD4+ T cells from blood.

CDR3 nucleotide sequence: TGTGCCAGCAGCCTGGGGGTAGCGGGCGATACCCAAGAGACCCAGTACTTC. This translates into CASSLGVAGDTQETQYF. The V gene is TRBV11-3, the J gene TRBJ2-5, with 7 bases aligning to TRBD2. V was pared by 5 bases and J by 1 base, with 13 bases of the junction left unmatched. The CDR3 sequence is 17 residues long. Per germline, CDR1 SGHNT and CDR2 YENEEA.